The text below deals with one TCR beta chain. Its cognate antigen is unknown. Every TCR beta cDNA library bore unique molecular identifiers. TCRdb ran MiXCR on the PCR reads and lists one entry per CDR3 protein. The sample includes some 240,000 distinct CDR3 sequences, 36% seen only once; the top ten take around 5%. The CDR3 length is 14 residues. J was trimmed by 6 bases and V by 8 bases; bases with no gene match: 7. Per the germline V gene, CDR1 is MNHNY and CDR2 is SVGAGI (reference sequence). This entry comes from a study of post-analysis software for immune sequencing data. Study findings and constraints: The authors found that F measure strongly co-clustered same-batch samples. Controls had significantly higher normalized Chao1 diversity than multiple sclerosis patients. The study found TRBV5-6, TRBV5-1 and TRBV20-1 among a handful of TRBV segments more frequent in patients than controls.

V is TRBV6-6 and J is TRBJ2-7; TRBD2 matches 13 bases. This sequence originates from a girl aged 10 to 17 with multiple sclerosis. Sequenced sample: blood. CDR3 nucleotides: TGTGCCAGCTCTGGGACTAGCGGGACGGGCGAGCAGTACTTC. This gives the protein CASSGTSGTGEQYF.